This T cell receptor (beta chain) was found in a study of T-cell reconstitution after alpha-beta-depleted transplantation in children. Trimming stripped 7 bases from V and 4 bases from J, with 14 bases between. The CDR3 has 14 amino acids. Preparation of the TCRbeta library involved a method that used unique molecular identifiers. MiXCR was run by TCRdb on the PCR reads, yielding one entry per CDR3 protein. Of 200,000 to 250,000 distinct CDR3 sequences listed, about a tenth were seen once; the top ten hold approximately 5.9%. Sequencing was performed on PBMCs from the stem cell graft donor, taken from the stem cell graft. This TCR was sampled from a human donor who donated a stem cell graft to a child with acute lymphoblastic leukemia. This sequence joins TRBV12-3 or TRBV12-4 and TRBJ2-1; D is tentatively TRBD1 or TRBD2 (6 bases each). Written as DNA, the CDR3 is TGTGCCAGCATTTGGGGGGCATCTTACAATGAGCAGTTCTTC. Translation: CASIWGASYNEQFF.